This T cell receptor beta chain was sequenced during a study of shared clonotypes between healthy human individuals (dated by TCRdb to between 2020 and 2021). A note on the overall study: Three men and two women, aged 18 to 49 years, made up the cohort. To increase sequencing depth and limit assay-specific biases, different laboratories used diverse techniques to prepare libraries and sequence TCR repertoires. For each donor, three plates each were used for CD4 naive and CD4 memory, two plates were used for CD8 naive, and one plate was used for CD8 memory. Per donor, leukapheresis produced somewhere between about 0.94 and 8.9 billion PBMCs. To estimate repertoire size and how much clonotypes are shared between individuals, the study performed deep sequencing of blood TCR repertoires from about five healthy adults. The investigation overall reported the following: Compared with non-shared clonotypes, the clonotypes found in all four sorted-subset donors had higher generation probabilities. Naive subsets generally had larger estimated clonotype richness than memory subsets. Approximately 5% of naive CD4, 3% to 4% of naive CD8, 2% to 2.5% of memory CD4, and about 0.4% of memory CD8 clonotypes were shared across four donors. Because the study included a small number of donors, the genetic and exposure-history diversity represented was limited. Even with the large sequencing depth, rarefaction of the sorted-subset datasets indicated that sequencing was incomplete. Only blood was sampled, and tissue TCR repertoires likely differ from those in blood. Pairwise subsampling indicated that sequencing depth was expected to affect the degree of clonotype sharing among donors.

The donors were healthy, HIV-negative adults with no recently reported acute infections or vaccinations. Every donor was a Caucasian adult residing in Nashville, Tennessee, USA. CD4+ T cells were enriched through magnetic negative selection, after which naive cells were positively selected on CD45RA and the remaining negative fraction served as the memory subset. Blood was obtained by leukapheresis, after which PBMCs were separated by Ficoll-Histopaque density gradient centrifugation and cryopreserved in liquid nitrogen vapor phase. Analytical flow cytometry was used to check the purity and quantity of every magnetically sorted T cell population. Each sorted fraction had its genomic DNA isolated and then quantified by UV absorbance on a Nanodrop 2000c. On this clone itself: What this receptor recognizes is not known. Base qualities are not at hand, and no much larger clone is one base apart.

TCR CDR3 regions were amplified from genomic DNA by multiplex PCR using the deep immunoSEQ assay. For each cell subset, the extracted genomic DNA was distributed evenly across all wells of several immunoSEQ 96-well plates, and each plate served as one replicate. For sorted subsets, 200 to 250 ng of genomic DNA, equivalent to around 30,000 T cell genomes, went into each replicate PCR. Purified libraries were measured with a Qubit 3.0 fluorometer, size-checked on a Bioanalyzer 2100, and measured again with the KAPA Library Quantification kit. Every immunoSEQ 96-well plate was sequenced on a dedicated single-read 150-cycle Illumina NextSeq 550 flow cell. Per the authors' processing: Because the immunoSEQ output held only junctional sequences and lacked quality scores, the filtering could not match the filtering applied to full-length reads. Sequences were annotated with PyIR, a Python wrapper for IgBLAST v1.9, using IMGT germline references to assign V/J genes and CDR3. Reads with weak V/J assignments (E-value above 1e-6), missing CDR3, stop codons, out-of-frame junctions, or ambiguous translated residues were removed. V3J clonotypes were defined by identical inferred V gene, J gene, and CDR3 amino acid sequence. To compute the percentage overlap between repertoires, the number of shared unique clonotypes was divided by the size of the smaller repertoire. RTK rarefaction, the Chao1 estimator, and Recon v2.1 estimates of unobserved clonotypes were used to assess repertoire richness. For all TCRbeta clonotypes obtained by the gDNA method from four donors, generation probabilities were computed with OLGA. Drawn from immuneACCESS, this table holds only the in-frame rearrangements with V and J called that TCRdb kept. Clones are partly lost; checked studies trace under half to an unresolved V gene and leave the rest unexplained. Clone size and the V and J calls come from that table; the DNA yielded D and trimming. The sample data list some 2,100,000 clones, and 90% to 97% of these were observed just once. The ten biggest clones cover approximately 0.13% of the sample.

The receptor comes from a man aged 18-30 years in good health. Material: naive CD4+ T cells sorted from blood. The sample's cell subset or site label is to be understood as: CD45RA+ positively selected.

The CDR3 protein: CASSLEKRELNEQYF. The sequence in DNA is TGCGCCAGCAGCTTGGAAAAGCGGGAGTTAAACGAGCAGTACTTC. This receptor chain uses TRBV5-1 and TRBJ2-7; 8 of the junction bases match TRBD2. V trim: 0 bases; J trim: 5 bases; unmatched bases: 7. The germline V gene sets CDR1 to SGHRS and CDR2 to YFSETQ. From the cysteine up to the phenylalanine, the CDR3 has a length of 15 residues. Solely the CDR3 DNA is kept, with 45 bases framed from the first base.